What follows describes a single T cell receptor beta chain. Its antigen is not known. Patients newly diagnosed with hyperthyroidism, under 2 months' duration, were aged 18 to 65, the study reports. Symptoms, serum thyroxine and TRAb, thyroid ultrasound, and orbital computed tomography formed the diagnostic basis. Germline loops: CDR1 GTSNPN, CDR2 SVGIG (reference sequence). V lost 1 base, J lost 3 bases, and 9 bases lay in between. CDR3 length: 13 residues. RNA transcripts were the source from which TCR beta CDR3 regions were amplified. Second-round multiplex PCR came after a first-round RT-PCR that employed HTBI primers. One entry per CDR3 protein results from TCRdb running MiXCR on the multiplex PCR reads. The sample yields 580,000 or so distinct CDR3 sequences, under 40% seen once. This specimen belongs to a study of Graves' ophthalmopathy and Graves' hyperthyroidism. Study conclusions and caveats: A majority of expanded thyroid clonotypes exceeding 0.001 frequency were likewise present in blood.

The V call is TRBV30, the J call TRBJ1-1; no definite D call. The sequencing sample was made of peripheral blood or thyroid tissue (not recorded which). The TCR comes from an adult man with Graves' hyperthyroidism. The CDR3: CAWSENIDTEAFF. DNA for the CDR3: TGTGCCTGGAGTGAAAACATCGACACTGAAGCTTTCTTT.